This T cell receptor (beta chain) originates from a study of T cell repertoires in cytomegalovirus infection (dated 2019 in TCRdb). Notes on the research overall: The HLA type of each donor mattered for the analysis, because public TCR beta signatures pointed to carriage of CMV infection along with the matching HLA type. What the work shows at the level of the full study, not this receptor alone: In both this cohort and an independent roughly 330-donor cohort, the cumulative frequency of public TCR beta family members distinguished carriers of CMV infection plus the relevant HLA type. In the ex vivo response, HLA-C-restricted CMV-specific TCR beta clonotypes were dominant, and in two of eight donors the single most frequent clonotype came from this HLA-C-restricted group.

The sample holds many counts of this clonotype. The antigen this receptor binds is unknown. No base qualities exist here, and no much larger clone lies one base off it. The reads were generated on an Illumina HiSeq 1500. The public reads were reanalyzed by TCRdb: fastp trimming at Q25, MiXCR alignment, in-frame beta chains only. Each record represents a unique CDR3 protein, reported with the most common genes and DNA among its rows. The table for this sample lists 290,000 or so distinct CDR3 sequences; 9.6% of them were counted only once. The top ten clonotypes cover approximately 2.4% of the sample. The germline V gene specifies SNHLY as CDR1 and FYNNEI as CDR2. The junction carries 11 bases between V and J, which are trimmed by 3 bases and 4 bases respectively. The CDR3, cysteine through phenylalanine, is 14 amino acids long. The retained sequence is limited to the CDR3, 42 bases, with the frame set at the first base.

The sequencing sample was made of PBMCs. The chain employs TRBV2 and TRBJ2-3; a tentative D match to TRBD1 spans 6 bases. This receptor was obtained from a human donor in good health (CMV status not recorded). Some clones in this sample may be carry-over from other donors' samples. The nucleotide sequence is given as TGTGCCAGCAGTGAGCAGGGGTGGGCAGATACGCAGTATTTT. Translated, this gives CASSEQGWADTQYF.